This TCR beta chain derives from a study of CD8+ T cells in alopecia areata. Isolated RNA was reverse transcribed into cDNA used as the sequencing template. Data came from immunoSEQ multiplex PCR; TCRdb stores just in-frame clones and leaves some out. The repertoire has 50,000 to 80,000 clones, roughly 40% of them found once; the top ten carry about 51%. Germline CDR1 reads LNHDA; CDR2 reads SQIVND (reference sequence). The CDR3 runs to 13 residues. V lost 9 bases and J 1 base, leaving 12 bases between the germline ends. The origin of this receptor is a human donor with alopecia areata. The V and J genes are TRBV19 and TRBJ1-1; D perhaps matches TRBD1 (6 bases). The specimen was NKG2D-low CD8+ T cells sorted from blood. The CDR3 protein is CARGGDKNTEAFF. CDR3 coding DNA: TGTGCCAGAGGGGGGGACAAGAACACTGAAGCTTTCTTT.